This TCR beta chain was captured by sequencing in a study of blood T cell repertoires in COVID-19. Across the whole study: COVID-19 samples from acute and convalescent phases originated in the United States, Italy and Spain. PBMCs, B-cell-depleted T cells, or T cells were the source of the cDNA or gDNA that made up the material.

After removal of 3 bases from V and 6 bases from J, the junction contained 13 bases not matched to a gene. The CDR3 length is 16 residues. Germline V gives CDR1 SGHRS, CDR2 YFSETQ. In the source study's methods: Reference gene primers were amplified, and this amplification served to estimate nucleated cell counts. Profiled with immunoSEQ multiplex PCR; TCRdb holds only in-frame clones, not every one. V and J calls and clone size are as listed in that table; D and trimming were resolved from the DNA. The sample includes about 43,000 clones, 86% of them seen just once. Sequenced sample: peripheral blood. This chain connects TRBV5-1 to TRBJ2-7; 9 bases map to TRBD1. This TCR came from a man aged 55 to 70 with active COVID-19. The CDR3 bases are TGCGCCAGCAGCTGGGGCCGGGACAGGGCTCCGAGCGAGCAGTACTTC. Protein product: CASSWGRDRAPSEQYF. The entire variable domain, with the rest obtained from reference TRBV5-1 and TRBJ2-7, is as follows: KAGVTQTPRYLIKTRGQQVTLSCSPISGHRSVSWYQQTPGQGLQFLFEYFSETQRNKGNFPGRFSGRQFSNSRSEMNVSTLELGDSALYLCASSWGRDRAPSEQYFGPGTRLTVT.